The 18 T cell receptor beta chains below come from one sample, sequenced in a study. Each CDR3 protein is one row after TCRdb ran MiXCR on the RT-PCR reads. The data show hundreds of thousands of distinct CDR3 sequences, approximately 15% seen once. The specimen sequenced was memory CD4+ T cells from blood. The receptors originated from a female donor in good health, serving as a healthy control.

CDR3 bases: TGTGCCAGCAGCTTATCCAGGGATCAGACCCAGTACTTC. Its translation: CASSLSRDQTQYF. The V and J genes are TRBV7-3 and TRBJ2-5, with a tentative D call TRBD1 (5 bases). Trimming removed 2 bases from V and 6 bases from J, with 10 bases in between. Germline assignment: CDR1 SGHTA and CDR2 FQGTGA. The CDR3 is made up of 13 amino acids.

This clonotype was recorded a few times. The chain combines TRBV7-2 with TRBJ2-1; D is perhaps TRBD1 (6 bases). Germline CDR1 SGHTA, CDR2 FQGNSA. CDR3 length: 15 amino acids. Trimming took off 1 base at V and 7 bases at J, with 14 bases between the two ends. CDR3 nucleotide sequence: TGTGCCAGCAGCTTAGGGACAGTAACTGGGAATGAGCAGTTCTTC. Encoded protein: CASSLGTVTGNEQFF.

This clonotype has ten or more counts. This chain joins TRBV15 and TRBJ2-1; D tentatively fits TRBD1 or TRBD2 (6 bases each). The CDR3 loop spans 17 amino acids. Germline V gene sequence: CDR1 LNHNV, CDR2 YYDKDF (reference sequence). The V end lost 0 bases, the J end lost 10 bases, and 22 bases lay between the germline ends. CDR3 sequence reads: CATSRELASTAGHEQFF. The CDR3 bases are TGTGCCACCAGCAGAGAATTGGCTTCCACGGCGGGACACGAGCAGTTCTTC. The entire variable domain, with the rest obtained from reference TRBV15 and TRBJ2-1, is as follows: DAMVIQNPRYQVTQFGKPVTLSCSQTLNHNVMYWYQQKSSQAPKLLFHYYDKDFNNEADTPDNFQSRRPNTSFCFLDIRSPGLGDTAMYLCATSRELASTAGHEQFFGPGTRLTVL.

This clonotype showed up just a few times. The genes are TRBV7-2 and TRBJ2-7, with unresolved D. Looked up from germline, CDR1 is SGHTA and CDR2 is FQGNSA. The length of the CDR3 is 14 residues. V lost 8 bases to trimming and J lost 1 base, with 15 bases between them. The CDR3 nucleotides are TGTGCCAGCGCCAAGCCTGTGACTTCCTACGAGCAGTACTTC. This encodes CASAKPVTSYEQYF.

This clonotype was recorded many times. The chain joins TRBV10-3 to TRBJ1-3; D is undetermined. V lost 4 bases and J 0 bases, leaving 7 bases between the germline ends. The germline V gene encodes CDR1 ENHRY and CDR2 SYGVKD. This CDR3 region has 14 residues. The CDR3: CAISGQISGNTIYF. As DNA, the CDR3 is TGTGCCATCAGTGGTCAGATCTCTGGAAACACCATATATTTT.

This chain joins TRBV7-9 and TRBJ2-3; TRBD2 is a possible D gene (5 bases). CDR1 and CDR2 (germline): SEHNR, FQNEAQ (reference sequence). This CDR3 is 16 amino acids long. Trimming shortened V by 2 bases and J by 3 bases, and 15 bases separated the two germline ends. The CDR3 loop reads CASSLTFQRRTDTQYF. The DNA of the CDR3 is TGTGCCAGCAGCTTAACGTTTCAGAGGAGGACAGATACGCAGTATTTT.

V is TRBV20-1 and J is TRBJ1-1; possible D gene TRBD1, 5 bases. CDR1 is DFQATT and CDR2 is SNEGSKA in the germline V gene (reference sequence). The CDR3 is 13 amino acids. V lost 3 bases to trimming and J lost 5 bases, with 13 bases between them. Here the CDR3 DNA reads TGCAGTGCTAGCCAGGGCGGTGGTACTGAAGCTTTCTTT. The encoded protein is CSASQGGGTEAFF.

The sample holds many counts of this clonotype. The chain combines TRBV12-3 or TRBV12-4 with TRBJ2-3; 7 bases are shared with TRBD2. V gave up 6 bases and J gave up 2 bases; unmatched junction bases: 8. CDR3 length equals 15 residues. The CDR3 nucleotides are TGTGCCAGCAGCGATCTAGCGGAGATCACAGATACGCAGTATTTT. The encoded protein is CASSDLAEITDTQYF.

This clonotype was seen only a few times. The gene calls are TRBV12-3 or TRBV12-4 and TRBJ2-5; the match to TRBD1 covers 9 bases. The CDR3 runs to 17 residues. With V trimmed by 5 bases and J by 5 bases, 15 bases remained unmatched. CDR3 in amino acids: CASSIGTGWPSGETQYF. The CDR3 DNA is TGTGCCAGCAGTATCGGGACAGGGTGGCCGTCTGGTGAGACCCAGTACTTC.

V is TRBV18 and J is TRBJ2-7, with 9 bases identical to TRBD1. The CDR3 is 16 amino acids. V trimming: 0 bases; J trimming: 3 bases; junction bases outside the gene matches: 6. CDR1 and CDR2 from the germline V gene are KGHSH and LQKENI. The CDR3 loop is CASSPPSGQGYYEQYF. The CDR3 nucleotides are TGTGCCAGCTCACCACCGTCGGGACAGGGATACTACGAGCAGTACTTC. Based on the CDR3 plus reference TRBV18 and TRBJ2-7, the full variable domain is NAGVMQNPRHLVRRRGQEARLRCSPMKGHSHVYWYRQLPEEGLKFMVYLQKENIIDESGMPKERFSAEFPKEGPSILRIQQVVRGDSAAYFCASSPPSGQGYYEQYFGPGTRLTVT.

This clonotype was detected only a few times. The V call is TRBV3-1, the J call TRBJ2-1; D ambiguous. The CDR3 contains 13 residues. Looked up from germline, CDR1 is LGHDT and CDR2 is YNNKEL (reference sequence). Trimming took 0 bases from V and 10 from J, leaving 10 bases between them. The CDR3 is CASSQDYRLEQFF. The CDR3 DNA reads TGTGCCAGCAGCCAAGATTATCGGCTAGAGCAGTTCTTC.

This clonotype has at least ten counts. V is TRBV6-1 and J is TRBJ2-1, with 9 nucleotides matching TRBD2. The V and J ends lost 3 bases and 13 bases, in that order; junction bases with no gene match: 10. The CDR3 contains 14 residues. Germline CDR1 reads MNHNS; CDR2 reads SASEGT. CDR3 sequence reads: CASSEGLAGPPQFF. Written as DNA, the CDR3 is TGTGCCAGCAGTGAGGGTCTAGCGGGGCCCCCACAGTTCTTC.

This clonotype was found many times. J is TRBJ1-2 and V is TRBV12-3 or TRBV12-4; 7 bases align to TRBD1. The CDR3 runs 13 residues. With 5 bases clipped from V and 8 bases from J, the junction kept 8 bases outside the gene matches. The CDR3, as DNA: TGTGCCAGCAGTGACGGACAGGCGTGGGGCTACACCTTC. It translates to CASSDGQAWGYTF.

The chain employs TRBV5-1 and TRBJ2-1; TRBD1 aligns across 8 bases. This CDR3 spans 14 amino acids. Germline V gene lookup returns CDR1 SGHRS and CDR2 YFSETQ. The V and J ends lost 4 bases and 8 bases, in that order; junction bases with no gene match: 8. CDR3 residues: CASSTRTGKDEQFF. CDR3 nucleotide sequence: TGCGCCAGCAGCACACGGACAGGGAAGGATGAGCAGTTCTTC.

This clonotype was found a few times. This sequence joins TRBV21-1 and TRBJ1-4; TRBD1, as called in the table, went unchecked against the DNA. TRBV21-1 is assigned pseudogene status. CDR3 length: 17 residues. CDR3 DNA sequence: TGTGCCAGCAGCAGTTTACAGGGGTCCGTAACTAATGAAAAACTGTTTTTT. As protein: CASSSLQGSVTNEKLFF.

V usage is TRBV7-2 and J usage is TRBJ1-2, with 7 bases that match TRBD1. The CDR3 totals 14 residues. Germline values: CDR1 SGHTA, CDR2 FQGNSA. V lost 7 bases to trimming and J lost 5 bases; unmatched junction nucleotides: 10. The CDR3 protein is CASKPQTGRYGYTF. Here the CDR3 DNA reads TGTGCCAGCAAACCCCAGACAGGGCGGTATGGCTACACCTTC. The variable domain in full, with the rest retrieved from reference TRBV7-2 and TRBJ1-2, is GAGVSQSPSNKVTEKGKDVELRCDPISGHTALYWYRQSLGQGLEFLIYFQGNSAPDKSGLPSDRFSAERTGGSVSTLTIQRTQQEDSAVYLCASKPQTGRYGYTFGSGTRLTVV.

The table lists this clonotype with many counts. The chain links TRBV7-2 to TRBJ2-1; 10 bases are a match to TRBD2. This CDR3 has 14 amino acids. Germline CDR1 is SGHTA and CDR2 is FQGNSA. V shed 9 bases, J shed 5 bases, and the junction held 7 bases outside the gene matches. CDR3: CASRKREGNNEQFF. CDR3 DNA: TGTGCCAGTCGAAAGCGGGAGGGAAACAATGAGCAGTTCTTC. The whole variable domain, remainder taken from reference TRBV7-2 and TRBJ2-1, is GAGVSQSPSNKVTEKGKDVELRCDPISGHTALYWYRQSLGQGLEFLIYFQGNSAPDKSGLPSDRFSAERTGGSVSTLTIQRTQQEDSAVYLCASRKREGNNEQFFGPGTRLTVL.

Ten or more counts support this clonotype. V usage is TRBV20-1 and J usage is TRBJ2-7; 8 bases agree with TRBD1. CDR3 length equals 13 residues. Germline V gene sequence: CDR1 DFQATT, CDR2 SNEGSKA (reference sequence). V lost 6 bases to trimming and J lost 5 bases; unmatched junction nucleotides: 9. DNA for the CDR3: TGCAGTGCCCCCAGACAGGGGAGGCACGAGCAGTACTTC. It encodes CSAPRQGRHEQYF.